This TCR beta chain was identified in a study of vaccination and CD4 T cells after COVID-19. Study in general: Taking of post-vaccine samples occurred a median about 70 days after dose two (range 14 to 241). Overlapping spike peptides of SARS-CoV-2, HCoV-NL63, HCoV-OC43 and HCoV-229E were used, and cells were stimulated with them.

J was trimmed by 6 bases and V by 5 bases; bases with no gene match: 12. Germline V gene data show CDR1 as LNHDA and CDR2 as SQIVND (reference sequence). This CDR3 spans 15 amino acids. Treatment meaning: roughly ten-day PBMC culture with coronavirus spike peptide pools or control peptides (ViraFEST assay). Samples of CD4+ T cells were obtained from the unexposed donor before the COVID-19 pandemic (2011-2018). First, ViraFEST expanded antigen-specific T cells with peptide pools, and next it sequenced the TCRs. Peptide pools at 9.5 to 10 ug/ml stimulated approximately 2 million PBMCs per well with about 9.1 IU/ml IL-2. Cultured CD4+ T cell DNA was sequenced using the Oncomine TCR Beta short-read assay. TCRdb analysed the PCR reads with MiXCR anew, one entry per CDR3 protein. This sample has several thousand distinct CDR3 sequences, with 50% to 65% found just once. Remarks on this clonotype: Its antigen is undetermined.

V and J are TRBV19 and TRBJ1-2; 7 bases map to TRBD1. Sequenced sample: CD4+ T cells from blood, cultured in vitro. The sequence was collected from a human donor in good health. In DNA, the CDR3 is TGTGCCAGTAGTCCCCCGACAGGGCCGAGCGATGGCTACACCTTC. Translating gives CASSPPTGPSDGYTF.